This T cell receptor (beta chain) is drawn from a study of blood T cell repertoires in COVID-19. The overall study: The United States, Italy and Spain provided the acute and convalescent COVID-19 samples. Nucleic acid was either cDNA or gDNA, and it came from T cells, B-cell-depleted T cells, or PBMCs.

Original methodology: By means of reference gene primer amplification, nucleated cell counts were estimated. Only in-frame clones appear in the TCRdb table, and some are missing; sequencing was by immunoSEQ multiplex PCR. V and J calls and clone size are as listed in that table; D and trimming were resolved from the DNA. The data contain about 100,000 clones, 70% to 90% of them singletons. Specimen: peripheral blood. This receptor was obtained from a man in his 60s with acute or convalescent COVID-19.

CDR3 residues: CASSPQDSDYNEQFF. The DNA for the CDR3 is TGTGCCAGCAGCCCCCAGGACAGCGATTACAATGAGCAGTTCTTC. The chain joins TRBV11-2 to TRBJ2-1; D is perhaps TRBD1 (6 bases). Trimming stripped 5 bases from V and 4 bases from J, with 15 bases between. Germline V lookup: CDR1 SGHAT, CDR2 FQNNGV. The CDR3 runs to 15 residues. Complete variable domain (other parts from reference TRBV11-2 and TRBJ2-1): EAGVAQSPRYKIIEKRQSVAFWCNPISGHATLYWYQQILGQGPKLLIQFQNNGVVDDSQLPKDRFSAERLKGVDSTLKIQPAKLEDSAVYLCASSPQDSDYNEQFFGPGTRLTVL.